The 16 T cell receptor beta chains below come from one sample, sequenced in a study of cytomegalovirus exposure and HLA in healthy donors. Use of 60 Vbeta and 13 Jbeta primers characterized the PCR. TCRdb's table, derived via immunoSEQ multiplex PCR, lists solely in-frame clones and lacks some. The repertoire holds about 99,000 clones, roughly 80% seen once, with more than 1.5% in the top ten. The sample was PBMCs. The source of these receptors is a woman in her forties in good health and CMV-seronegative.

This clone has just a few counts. Here the CDR3 DNA reads TGCAGCGTCCTCCCCCGCGGAAGCTCCTACAATGAGCAGTTCTTC. Residues: CSVLPRGSSYNEQFF. J is TRBJ2-1 and V is TRBV29-1; D remains ambiguous. The V gene's germline CDR1 is SQVTM and CDR2 ANQGSEA. The CDR3 is 15 amino acids. Trimming shortened V by 6 bases and J by 0 bases, and 15 bases separated the two germline ends.

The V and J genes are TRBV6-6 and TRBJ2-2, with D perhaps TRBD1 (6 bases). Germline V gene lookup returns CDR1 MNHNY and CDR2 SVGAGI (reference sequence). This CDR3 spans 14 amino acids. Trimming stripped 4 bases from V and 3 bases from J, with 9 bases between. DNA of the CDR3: TGTGCCAGCAGTTCCGGGACATACACCGGGGAGCTGTTTTTT. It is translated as CASSSGTYTGELFF.

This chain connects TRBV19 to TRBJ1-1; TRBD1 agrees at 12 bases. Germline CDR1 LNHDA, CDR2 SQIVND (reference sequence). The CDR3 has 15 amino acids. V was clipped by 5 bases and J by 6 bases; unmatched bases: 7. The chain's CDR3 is CASSPAGQGAPEAFF. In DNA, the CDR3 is TGTGCCAGTAGTCCCGCGGGACAGGGGGCTCCTGAAGCTTTCTTT.

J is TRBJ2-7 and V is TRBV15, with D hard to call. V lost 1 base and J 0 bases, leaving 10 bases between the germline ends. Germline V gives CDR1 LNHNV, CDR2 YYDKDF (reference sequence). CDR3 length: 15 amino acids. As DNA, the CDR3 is TGTGCCACCAGCAGAGGTATAACAGCCTCCTACGAGCAGTACTTC. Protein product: CATSRGITASYEQYF. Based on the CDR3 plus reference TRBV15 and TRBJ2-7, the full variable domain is DAMVIQNPRYQVTQFGKPVTLSCSQTLNHNVMYWYQQKSSQAPKLLFHYYDKDFNNEADTPDNFQSRRPNTSFCFLDIRSPGLGDTAMYLCATSRGITASYEQYFGPGTRLTVT.

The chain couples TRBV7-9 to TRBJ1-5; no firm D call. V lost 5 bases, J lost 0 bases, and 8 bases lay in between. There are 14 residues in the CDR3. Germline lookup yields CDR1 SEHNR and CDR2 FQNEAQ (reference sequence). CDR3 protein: CASSQRDSNQPQHF. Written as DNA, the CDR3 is TGTGCCAGCAGCCAAAGAGATAGCAATCAGCCCCAGCATTTT.

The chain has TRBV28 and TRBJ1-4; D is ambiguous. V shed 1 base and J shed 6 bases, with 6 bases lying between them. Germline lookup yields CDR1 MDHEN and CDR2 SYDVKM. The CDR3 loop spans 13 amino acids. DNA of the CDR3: TGTGCCAGCAGTTTATACGGGGATGAAAAACTGTTTTTT. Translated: CASSLYGDEKLFF.

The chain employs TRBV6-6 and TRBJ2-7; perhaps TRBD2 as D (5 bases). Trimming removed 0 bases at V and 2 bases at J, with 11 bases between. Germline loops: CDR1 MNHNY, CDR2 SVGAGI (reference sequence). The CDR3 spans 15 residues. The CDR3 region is CASSYSRALTYEQYF. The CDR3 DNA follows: TGTGCCAGCAGTTACTCGCGGGCCCTCACCTACGAGCAGTACTTC.

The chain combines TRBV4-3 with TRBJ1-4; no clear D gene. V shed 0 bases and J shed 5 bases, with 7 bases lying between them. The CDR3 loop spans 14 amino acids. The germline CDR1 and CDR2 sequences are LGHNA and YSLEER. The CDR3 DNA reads TGCGCCAGCAGCCAAGAAAGAGCAAATGAAAAACTGTTTTTT. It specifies CASSQERANEKLFF.

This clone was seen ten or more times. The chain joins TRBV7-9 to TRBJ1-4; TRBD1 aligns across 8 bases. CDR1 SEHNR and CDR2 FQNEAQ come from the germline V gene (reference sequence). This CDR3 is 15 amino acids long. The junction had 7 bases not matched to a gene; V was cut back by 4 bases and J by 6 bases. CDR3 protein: CASSYRTGLDEKLFF. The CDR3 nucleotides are TGTGCCAGCAGCTACCGGACAGGGTTGGATGAAAAACTGTTTTTT.

The CDR3 protein is CASTRRWDRSNEQFF. In DNA, the CDR3 is TGTGCCAGCACTCGAAGGTGGGACAGGTCCAATGAGCAGTTCTTC. The chain employs TRBV28 and TRBJ2-1, with TRBD1 matching 8 bases. Trimming removed 7 bases from V and 6 bases from J; junction bases left unmatched: 11. The germline V gene has CDR1 MDHEN and CDR2 SYDVKM. This CDR3 has 15 residues.

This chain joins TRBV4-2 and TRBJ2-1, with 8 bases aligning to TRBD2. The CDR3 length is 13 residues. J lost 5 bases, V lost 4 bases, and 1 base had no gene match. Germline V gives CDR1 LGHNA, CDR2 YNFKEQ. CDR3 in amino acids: CASSLGLDNEQFF. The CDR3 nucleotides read TGTGCCAGCAGCCTGGGACTAGACAATGAGCAGTTCTTC.

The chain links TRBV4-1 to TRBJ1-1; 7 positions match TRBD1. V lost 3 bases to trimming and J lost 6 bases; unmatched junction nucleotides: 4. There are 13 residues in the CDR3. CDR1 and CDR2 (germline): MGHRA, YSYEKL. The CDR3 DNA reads TGCGCCAGCAGCCACAACCAGGGGGCTGAAGCTTTCTTT. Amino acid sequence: CASSHNQGAEAFF.

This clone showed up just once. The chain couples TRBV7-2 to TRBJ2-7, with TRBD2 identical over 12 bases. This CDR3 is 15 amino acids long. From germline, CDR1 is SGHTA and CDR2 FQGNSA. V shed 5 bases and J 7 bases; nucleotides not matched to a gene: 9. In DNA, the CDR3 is TGTGCCAGCAGCCCGCGACTAGCGGGAGCTGTGGAGCAGTACTTC. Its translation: CASSPRLAGAVEQYF.

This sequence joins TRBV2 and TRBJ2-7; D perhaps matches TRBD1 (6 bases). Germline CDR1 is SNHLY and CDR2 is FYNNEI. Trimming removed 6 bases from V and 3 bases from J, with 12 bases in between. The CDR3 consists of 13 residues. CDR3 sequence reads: CASRTGPYYEQYF. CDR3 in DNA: TGTGCCAGCAGGACAGGCCCGTACTACGAGCAGTACTTC.

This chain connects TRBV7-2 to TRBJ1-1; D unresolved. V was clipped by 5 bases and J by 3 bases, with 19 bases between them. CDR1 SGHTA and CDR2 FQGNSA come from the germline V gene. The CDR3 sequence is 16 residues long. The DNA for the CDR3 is TGTGCCAGCAGCCTAACTACCTCTTTTGGGTACACTGAAGCTTTCTTT. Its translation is CASSLTTSFGYTEAFF.

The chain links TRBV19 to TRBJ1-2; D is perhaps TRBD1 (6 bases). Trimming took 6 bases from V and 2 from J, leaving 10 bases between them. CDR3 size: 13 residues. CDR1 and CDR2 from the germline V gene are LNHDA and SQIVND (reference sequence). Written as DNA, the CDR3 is TGTGCCAGTAGCGAGGGGGGGAACTATGGCTACACCTTC. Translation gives CASSEGGNYGYTF.